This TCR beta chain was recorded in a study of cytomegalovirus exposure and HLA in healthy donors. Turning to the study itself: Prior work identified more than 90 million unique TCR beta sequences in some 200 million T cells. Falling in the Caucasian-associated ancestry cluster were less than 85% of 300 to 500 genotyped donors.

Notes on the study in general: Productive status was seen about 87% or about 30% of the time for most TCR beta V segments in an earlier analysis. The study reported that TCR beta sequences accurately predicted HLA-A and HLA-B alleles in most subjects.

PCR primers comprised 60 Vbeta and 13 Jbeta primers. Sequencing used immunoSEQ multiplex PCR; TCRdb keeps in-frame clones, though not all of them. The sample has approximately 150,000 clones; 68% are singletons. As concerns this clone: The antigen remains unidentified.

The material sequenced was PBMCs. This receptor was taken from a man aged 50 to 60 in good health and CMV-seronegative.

The CDR3 region is CASSLAGGSPEAFF. CDR3 nucleotides: TGTGCCAGCAGCTTAGCTGGGGGGAGTCCTGAAGCTTTCTTT. The rearrangement joins TRBV7-2 to TRBJ1-1; D perhaps matches TRBD1 (5 bases). V was clipped by 0 bases and J by 6 bases, with 11 bases between them. The CDR3 sequence is 14 residues long. Germline values: CDR1 SGHTA, CDR2 FQGNSA.